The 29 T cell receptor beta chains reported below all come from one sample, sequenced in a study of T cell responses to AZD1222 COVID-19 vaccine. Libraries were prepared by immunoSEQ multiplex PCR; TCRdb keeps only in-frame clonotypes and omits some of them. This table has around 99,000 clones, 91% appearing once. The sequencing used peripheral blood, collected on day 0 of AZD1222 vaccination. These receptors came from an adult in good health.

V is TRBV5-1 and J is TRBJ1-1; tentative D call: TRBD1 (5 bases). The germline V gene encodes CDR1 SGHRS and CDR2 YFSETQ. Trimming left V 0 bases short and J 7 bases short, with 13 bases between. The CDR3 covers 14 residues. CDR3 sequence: CASSLAGAGNEAFF. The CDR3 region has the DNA TGCGCCAGCAGCTTGGCCGGGGCAGGCAATGAAGCTTTCTTT.

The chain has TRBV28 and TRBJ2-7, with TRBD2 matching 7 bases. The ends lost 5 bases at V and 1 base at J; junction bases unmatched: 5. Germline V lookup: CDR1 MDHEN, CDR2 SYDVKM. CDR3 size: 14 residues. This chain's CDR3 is CASSGTKSSYEQYF. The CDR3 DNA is TGTGCCAGCAGTGGGACTAAGAGTTCCTACGAGCAGTACTTC.

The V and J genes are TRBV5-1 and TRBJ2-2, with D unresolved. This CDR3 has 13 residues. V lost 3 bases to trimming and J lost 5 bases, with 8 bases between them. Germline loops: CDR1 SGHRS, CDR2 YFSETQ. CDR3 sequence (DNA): TGCGCCAGCAGCTGGACGGTTACCGGGGAGCTGTTTTTT. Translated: CASSWTVTGELFF.

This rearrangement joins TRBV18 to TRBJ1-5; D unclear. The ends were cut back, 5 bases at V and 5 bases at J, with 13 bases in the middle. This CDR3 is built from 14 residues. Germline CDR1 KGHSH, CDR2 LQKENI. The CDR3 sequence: CASSEDEFYQPQHF. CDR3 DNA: TGTGCCAGCTCAGAAGACGAGTTCTATCAGCCCCAGCATTTT.

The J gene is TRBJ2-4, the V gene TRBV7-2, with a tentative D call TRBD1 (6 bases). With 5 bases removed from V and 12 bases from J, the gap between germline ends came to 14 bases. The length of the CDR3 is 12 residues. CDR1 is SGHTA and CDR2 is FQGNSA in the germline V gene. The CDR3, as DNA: TGTGCCAGCAGCCGACAGGCCCCCTCTCAGTACTTC. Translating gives CASSRQAPSQYF.

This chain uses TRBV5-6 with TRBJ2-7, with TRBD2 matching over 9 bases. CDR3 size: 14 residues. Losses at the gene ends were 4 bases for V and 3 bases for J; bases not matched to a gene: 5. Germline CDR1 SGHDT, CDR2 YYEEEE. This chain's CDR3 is CASSVGLAIYEQYF. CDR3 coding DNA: TGTGCCAGCAGCGTGGGACTAGCAATCTACGAGCAGTACTTC.

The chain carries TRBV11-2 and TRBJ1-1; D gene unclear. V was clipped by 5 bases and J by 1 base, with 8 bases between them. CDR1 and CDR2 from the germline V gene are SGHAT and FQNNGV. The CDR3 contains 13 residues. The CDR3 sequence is CASSITRNTEAFF. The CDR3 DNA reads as TGTGCCAGCAGCATTACAAGGAACACTGAAGCTTTCTTT.

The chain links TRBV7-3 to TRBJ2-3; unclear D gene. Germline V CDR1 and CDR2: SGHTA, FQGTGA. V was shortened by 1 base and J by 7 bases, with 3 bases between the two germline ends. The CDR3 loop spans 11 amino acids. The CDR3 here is CASSLKHTQYF. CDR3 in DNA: TGTGCCAGCAGCTTAAAACATACGCAGTATTTT.

The CDR3 nucleotides read TGTGCCAGCAGCTTAGGGGGGGGACCCAGTACATACAATGAGCAGTTCTTC. Its translation: CASSLGGGPSTYNEQFF. The gene calls are TRBV11-2 and TRBJ2-1; 7 bases match TRBD2. V trimming: 1 base; J trimming: 4 bases; junction bases outside the gene matches: 10. The CDR3 sequence is 17 residues long. Germline V lookup: CDR1 SGHAT, CDR2 FQNNGV. The whole variable domain, filled in from reference TRBV11-2 and TRBJ2-1, reads EAGVAQSPRYKIIEKRQSVAFWCNPISGHATLYWYQQILGQGPKLLIQFQNNGVVDDSQLPKDRFSAERLKGVDSTLKIQPAKLEDSAVYLCASSLGGGPSTYNEQFFGPGTRLTVL.

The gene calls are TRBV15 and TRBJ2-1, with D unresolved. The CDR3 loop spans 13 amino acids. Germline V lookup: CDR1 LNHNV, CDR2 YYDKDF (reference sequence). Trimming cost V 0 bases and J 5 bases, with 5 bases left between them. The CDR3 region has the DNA TGTGCCACCAGCAGAGATAATGACAATGAGCAGTTCTTC. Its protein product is CATSRDNDNEQFF.

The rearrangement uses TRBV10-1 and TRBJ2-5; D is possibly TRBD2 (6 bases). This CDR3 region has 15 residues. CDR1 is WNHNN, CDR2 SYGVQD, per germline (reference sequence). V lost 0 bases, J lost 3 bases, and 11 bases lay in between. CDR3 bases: TGCGCCAGCAGTGAGTCGGGGACTGCTGAAGAGACCCAGTACTTC. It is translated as CASSESGTAEETQYF.

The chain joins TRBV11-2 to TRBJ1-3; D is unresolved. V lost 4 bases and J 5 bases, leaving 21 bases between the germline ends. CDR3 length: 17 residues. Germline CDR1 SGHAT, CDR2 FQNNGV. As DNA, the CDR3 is TGTGCCAGCAGCTCCCCCGGTGGAGGGCGGTGGAGAAACACCATATATTTT. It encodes CASSSPGGGRWRNTIYF.

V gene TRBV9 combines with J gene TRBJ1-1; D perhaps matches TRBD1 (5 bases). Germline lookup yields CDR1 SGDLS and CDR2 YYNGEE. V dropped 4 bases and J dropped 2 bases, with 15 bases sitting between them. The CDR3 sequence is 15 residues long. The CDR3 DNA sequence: TGTGCCAGCAGCCCCGAGGGACGTTTTAACACTGAAGCTTTCTTT. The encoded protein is CASSPEGRFNTEAFF.

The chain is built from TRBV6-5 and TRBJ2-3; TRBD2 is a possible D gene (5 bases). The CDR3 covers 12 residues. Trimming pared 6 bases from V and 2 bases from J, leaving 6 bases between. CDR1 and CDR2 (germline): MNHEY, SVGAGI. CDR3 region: CASRDFTDTQYF. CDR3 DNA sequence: TGTGCCAGCAGGGACTTCACAGATACGCAGTATTTT.

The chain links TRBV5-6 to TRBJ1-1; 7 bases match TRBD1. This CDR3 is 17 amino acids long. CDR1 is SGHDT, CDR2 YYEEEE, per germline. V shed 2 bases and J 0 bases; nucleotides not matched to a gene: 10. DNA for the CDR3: TGTGCCAGCAGCTTAGACCGGGACAGTGCCTTGAACACTGAAGCTTTCTTT. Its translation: CASSLDRDSALNTEAFF. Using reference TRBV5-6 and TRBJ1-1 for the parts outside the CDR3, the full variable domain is DAGVTQSPTHLIKTRGQQVTLRCSPKSGHDTVSWYQQALGQGPQFIFQYYEEEERQRGNFPDRFSGHQFPNYSSELNVNALLLGDSALYLCASSLDRDSALNTEAFFGQGTRLTVV.

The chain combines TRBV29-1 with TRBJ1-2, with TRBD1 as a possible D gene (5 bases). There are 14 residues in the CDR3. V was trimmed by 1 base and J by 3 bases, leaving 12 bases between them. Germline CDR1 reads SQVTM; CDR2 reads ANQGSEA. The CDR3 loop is CSVEGQGGYYGYTF. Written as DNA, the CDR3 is TGCAGCGTTGAAGGCCAGGGAGGTTACTATGGCTACACCTTC.

CDR3 region: CASSIDGRARGTEAFF. The CDR3 DNA reads TGTGCCAGTAGTATAGATGGGAGGGCTAGAGGGACTGAAGCTTTCTTT. The rearrangement uses TRBV19 and TRBJ1-1; D gene unclear. Germline-derived CDR1 and CDR2 are LNHDA and SQIVND (reference sequence). V was clipped by 0 bases and J by 5 bases, with 16 bases between them. The CDR3 contains 16 residues. Based on the CDR3 plus reference TRBV19 and TRBJ1-1, the full variable domain is DGGITQSPKYLFRKEGQNVTLSCEQNLNHDAMYWYRQDPGQGLRLIYYSQIVNDFQKGDIAEGYSVSREKKESFPLTVTSAQKNPTAFYLCASSIDGRARGTEAFFGQGTRLTVV.

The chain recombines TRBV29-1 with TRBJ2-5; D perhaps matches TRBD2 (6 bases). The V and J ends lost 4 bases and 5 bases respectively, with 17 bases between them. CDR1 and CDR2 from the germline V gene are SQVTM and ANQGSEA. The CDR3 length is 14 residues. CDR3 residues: CSVASEPGRETQYF. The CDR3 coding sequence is TGCAGCGTTGCTAGCGAGCCCGGTAGGGAGACCCAGTACTTC. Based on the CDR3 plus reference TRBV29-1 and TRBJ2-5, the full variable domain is SAVISQKPSRDICQRGTSLTIQCQVDSQVTMMFWYRQQPGQSLTLIATANQGSEATYESGFVIDKFPISRPNLTFSTLTVSNMSPEDSSIYLCSVASEPGRETQYFGPGTRLLVL.

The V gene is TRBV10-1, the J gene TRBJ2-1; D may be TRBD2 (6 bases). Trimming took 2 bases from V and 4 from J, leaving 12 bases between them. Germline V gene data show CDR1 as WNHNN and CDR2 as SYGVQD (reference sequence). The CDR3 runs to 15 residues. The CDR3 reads CASSEGSSGYNEQFF. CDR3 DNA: TGCGCCAGCAGTGAGGGGTCCAGCGGGTACAATGAGCAGTTCTTC.

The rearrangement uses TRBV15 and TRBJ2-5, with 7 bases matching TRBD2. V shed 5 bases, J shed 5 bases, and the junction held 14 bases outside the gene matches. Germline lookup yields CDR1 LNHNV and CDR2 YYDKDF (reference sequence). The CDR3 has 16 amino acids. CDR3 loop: CATSSPPPAGRETQYF. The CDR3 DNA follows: TGTGCCACCAGCTCCCCGCCCCCAGCGGGAAGGGAGACCCAGTACTTC.

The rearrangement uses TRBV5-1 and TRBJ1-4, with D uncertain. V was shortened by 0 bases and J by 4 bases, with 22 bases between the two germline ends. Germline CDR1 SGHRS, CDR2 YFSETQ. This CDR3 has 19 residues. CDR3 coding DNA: TGCGCCAGCAGCTTGGGTGGAACACGAGCTAGGGTGGGTAATGAAAAACTGTTTTTT. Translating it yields CASSLGGTRARVGNEKLFF.

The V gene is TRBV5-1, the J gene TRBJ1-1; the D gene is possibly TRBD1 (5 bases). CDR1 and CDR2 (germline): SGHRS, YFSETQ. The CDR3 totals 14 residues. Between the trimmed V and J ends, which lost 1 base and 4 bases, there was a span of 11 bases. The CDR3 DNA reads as TGCGCCAGCAGCTTGTTGGGGGAGAGCACTGAAGCTTTCTTT. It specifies CASSLLGESTEAFF.

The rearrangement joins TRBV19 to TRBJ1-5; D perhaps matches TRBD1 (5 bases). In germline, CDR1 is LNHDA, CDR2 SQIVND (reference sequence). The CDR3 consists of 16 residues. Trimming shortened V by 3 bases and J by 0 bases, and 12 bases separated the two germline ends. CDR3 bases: TGTGCCAGTAGTATCGGGGCCGCGAATAGCAATCAGCCCCAGCATTTT. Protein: CASSIGAANSNQPQHF.

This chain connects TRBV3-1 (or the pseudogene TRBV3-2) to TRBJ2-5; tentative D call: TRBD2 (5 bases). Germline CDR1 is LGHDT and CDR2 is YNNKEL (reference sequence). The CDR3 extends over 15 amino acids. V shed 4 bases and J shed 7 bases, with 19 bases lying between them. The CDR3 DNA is TGTGCCAGCAGCCCCCCCGAGGATTGGGCGGGGACCCAGTACTTC. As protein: CASSPPEDWAGTQYF.

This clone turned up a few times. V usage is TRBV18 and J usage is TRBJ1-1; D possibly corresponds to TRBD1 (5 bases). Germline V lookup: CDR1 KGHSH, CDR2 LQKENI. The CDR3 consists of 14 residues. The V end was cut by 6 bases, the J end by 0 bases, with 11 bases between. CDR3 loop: CASSLTGMNTEAFF. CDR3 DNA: TGTGCCAGCTCCCTAACAGGAATGAACACTGAAGCTTTCTTT.

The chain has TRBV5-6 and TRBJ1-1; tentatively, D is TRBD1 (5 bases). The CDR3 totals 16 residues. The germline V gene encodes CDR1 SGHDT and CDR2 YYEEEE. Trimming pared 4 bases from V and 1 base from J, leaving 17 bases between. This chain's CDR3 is CASSIRGARANTEAFF. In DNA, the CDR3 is TGTGCCAGCAGCATAAGGGGCGCTCGGGCGAACACTGAAGCTTTCTTT.

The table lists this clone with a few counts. CDR3 coding DNA: TGTGCCAGCAGTCCACAGGTGACCTATGGCTACACCTTC. Translating gives CASSPQVTYGYTF. The V call is TRBV2, the J call TRBJ1-2, with D maybe TRBD1 (5 bases). Germline assignment: CDR1 SNHLY and CDR2 FYNNEI. Trimming took 5 bases from V and 4 from J, leaving 11 bases between them. The CDR3 runs 13 residues.

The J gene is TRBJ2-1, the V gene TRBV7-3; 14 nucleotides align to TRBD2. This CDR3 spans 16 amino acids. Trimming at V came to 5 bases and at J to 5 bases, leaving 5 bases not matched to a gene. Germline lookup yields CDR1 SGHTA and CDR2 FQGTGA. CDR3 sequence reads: CASSRTSGGPNNEQFF. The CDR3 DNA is TGTGCCAGCAGCCGGACTAGCGGGGGGCCCAACAATGAGCAGTTCTTC.

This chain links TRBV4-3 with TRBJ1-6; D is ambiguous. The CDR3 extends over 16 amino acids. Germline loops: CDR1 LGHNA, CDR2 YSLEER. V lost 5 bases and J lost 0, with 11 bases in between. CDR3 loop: CASSAGSRSYNSPLHF. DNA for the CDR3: TGCGCCAGCAGCGCCGGGAGCCGCTCCTATAATTCACCCCTCCACTTT.